The following is a T cell receptor beta chain sequence with its context. The sample originates from a study of metastatic and nonmetastatic thyroid tumors. Germline lookup yields CDR1 MNHNS and CDR2 SASEGT. CDR3 length: 12 amino acids. V was pared by 5 bases and J by 6 bases, with 11 bases between. Thyroid surgery was preceded by no treatment in any patient. From the PCR reads, TCRdb re-called clones with MiXCR. The table includes approximately 42,000 clones, 20% to 30% detected once. The V gene is TRBV6-1, the J gene TRBJ2-7; D not resolved. Input material: tumor tissue. The clonotype comes from a female donor with papillary thyroid cancer or a benign thyroid nodule (not recorded which). Some clones in this sample may be carry-over from other donors' samples. CDR3 residues: CASSTDLGEQYF. In DNA form, the CDR3 reads TGTGCCAGCAGTACCGACTTGGGCGAGCAGTACTTC.